A selection of T cell receptor beta chains follows, all from one sample in a study of blood T cells in healthy people across ages. TCRdb processed the 5' RACE reads anew with MiXCR; each CDR3 protein has one entry. The table has around 1,100,000 distinct CDR3 sequences, 35% to 40% seen once. Sample: blood. These receptor sequences come from a man between 18 and 35 years old in good health. The conserved cysteine and the conserved F or W are not part of the CDR3 here.

V gene	J gene	CDR3 protein
TRBV12-3/TRBV12-4	TRBJ1-1	ASNLGTTEAF
TRBV19	TRBJ1-2	ASIGWAGGAGGYT
TRBV9	TRBJ1-2	ASSVQPGTGNPYGYT
TRBV6-2/TRBV6-3	TRBJ2-1	ASSYSMSLADEQF
TRBV13	TRBJ2-3	ASSLEGLGTDTQY
TRBV20-1	TRBJ1-1	SASRIDTEAF
TRBV4-1	TRBJ2-3	ASSQVPQSGGHYTDTQY
TRBV4-2	TRBJ1-4	ASSQDRAGRYEKLF
TRBV6-6	TRBJ1-2	ASSYLDRGYGYT
TRBV7-2	TRBJ1-2	ASSTPRGRNYGYT
TRBV7-9	TRBJ2-3	ASSKDSTDTQY
TRBV7-9	TRBJ2-1	ASSLVVGQGELDEQF
TRBV7-2	TRBJ1-2	ASSLRDRVNYGYT
TRBV21-1	TRBJ1-1	ASSKVAASTEAF
TRBV9	TRBJ2-7	ASSVEGSSYEQY
TRBV29-1	TRBJ1-2	SVGGLYNRLGYT
TRBV27	TRBJ1-2	ASSLGRQWYGYT
TRBV3-1	TRBJ2-3	ASSQVSGGAGDTQY
TRBV7-9	TRBJ1-4	ASSVNNEKLF
TRBV7-2	TRBJ2-1	ASGRTSGGAPF
TRBV5-6	TRBJ2-1	ASSRETGGHNEQF
TRBV20-1	TRBJ1-2	SATLGAGLGSYGYT
TRBV7-2	TRBJ1-2	ASSPDWRDGYT
TRBV12-3/TRBV12-4	TRBJ2-3	ASRRGTDTQY
TRBV20-1	TRBJ2-3	SAPTSGTDTQY
TRBV7-2	TRBJ1-2	ASSLAGQYYGYT
TRBV9	TRBJ2-3	ASSVDWGQGRATQY
TRBV20-1	TRBJ2-2	SARASGGPTGELF
TRBV6-1	TRBJ1-2	AGSEAITAHEGYGYT
TRBV20-1	TRBJ1-6	SASTGGAGNSPLH
TRBV4-1	TRBJ2-3	ASKALGQPTDTQY
TRBV6-2/TRBV6-3	TRBJ2-5	ASSYIGLAQETQY
TRBV13	TRBJ2-4	ASSYRDRGYGEQY
TRBV5-5	TRBJ2-7	ASSLFRGTTREQY
TRBV20-1	TRBJ1-4	SASRYIGRNEKLF
TRBV29-1	TRBJ1-2	SVGQVFTNYGYT
TRBV2	TRBJ1-1	ASSRGRQRETEAF
TRBV7-9	TRBJ2-3	ASSLRQFGPDTQY
TRBV11-1	TRBJ2-1	ASSFTPARRNEQF
TRBV12-3/TRBV12-4	TRBJ2-1	ASSFGIEQF